This record covers a single T cell receptor (beta chain). Its antigen is undetermined. The sample originates from a study of PD-1 blockade in classical Hodgkin lymphoma. Study-wide context: A 3 mg/kg intravenous dose of nivolumab was received by patients every 2 weeks. Study-level points and caveats: Researchers reported that CD4+ TCR diversity, though not CD8+, rose significantly by C4D1. Complete responders had baseline diversity similar to newly diagnosed patients.

After autologous stem cell transplantation all patients relapsed, and prior brentuximab vedotin exposure differed between cohorts. Sequenced by immunoSEQ multiplex PCR; TCRdb stores in-frame clones only, minus some. The sample includes 39,000 or so clones, about 85% of them seen just once. The germline V gene has CDR1 SGHTA and CDR2 FQGTGA. CDR3 size: 14 residues. V was clipped by 0 bases and J by 3 bases, with 7 bases between them. The material was peripheral blood mononuclear cells (PBMCs), obtained before the second cycle of nivolumab. The TCR sequence derives from a human donor with classical Hodgkin lymphoma. The J gene is TRBJ2-3, the V gene TRBV7-3; no reliable D call. Written as DNA, the CDR3 is TGTGCCAGCAGCTTAACCGCGGCGACAGATACGCAGTATTTT. Its protein is CASSLTAATDTQYF.